The sequence of this T cell receptor (beta chain) was determined in a study of T cells in Graves' hyperthyroidism and ophthalmopathy. Looking at the study overall: Peripheral blood specimens were obtained at initial diagnosis, prior to any treatment.

From RNA transcripts, TCR beta CDR3 regions were amplified. An initial round of RT-PCR targeting the TCR CDR3 relied on the HTBI primer set. TCRdb processed the multiplex PCR reads anew with MiXCR; each CDR3 protein has one entry. Among some 350,000 distinct CDR3 sequences listed, 20% to 25% were seen once. Diagnoses used clinical symptoms, serum thyroxine and TRAb, thyroid ultrasound and orbital computed tomography. The authors obtained PBMCs from more than 8 ml of fresh peripheral blood. CDR1 and CDR2 from the germline V gene are KGHSH and LQKENI. CDR3 size: 12 residues. Trimming took off 3 bases at V and 10 bases at J, with 10 bases between the two ends.

The specimen sequenced was blood. This receptor was obtained from a man in his forties or fifties with Graves' hyperthyroidism. V and J are TRBV18 and TRBJ2-1; D is tentatively TRBD1 or TRBD2 (5 bases each). The chain's CDR3 is CASSPTGAEQFF. The CDR3 nucleotides read TGTGCCAGCTCACCCACCGGGGCCGAGCAGTTCTTC.